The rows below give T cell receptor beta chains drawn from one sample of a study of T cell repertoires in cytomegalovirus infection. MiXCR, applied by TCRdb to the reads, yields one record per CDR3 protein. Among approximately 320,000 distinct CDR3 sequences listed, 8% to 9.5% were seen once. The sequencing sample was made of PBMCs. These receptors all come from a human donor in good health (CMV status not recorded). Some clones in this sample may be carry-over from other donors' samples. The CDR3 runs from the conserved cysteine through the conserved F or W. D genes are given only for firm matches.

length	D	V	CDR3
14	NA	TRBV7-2	CASSLDRGGQPQHF
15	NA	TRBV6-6	CASMSLGGGYNEQFF
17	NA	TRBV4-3	CASSQDWGPRGQETQYF
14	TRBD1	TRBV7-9	CASSRQGFNEKLFF
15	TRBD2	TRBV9	CASSAGLADTDTQYF
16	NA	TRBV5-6	CASSYWGQANTGELFF
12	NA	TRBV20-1	CSARLYTDTQYF
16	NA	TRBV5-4	CASTFLGQSPSYGYTF
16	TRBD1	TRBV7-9	CASSLGTGSGNSPLHF
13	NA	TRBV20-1	CSAPPPLGIAQYF
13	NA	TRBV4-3	CASTPGDNYGYTF
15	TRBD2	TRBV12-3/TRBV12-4	CASSYGSGRSYEQYF
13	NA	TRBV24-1	CATQGSGANVLTF
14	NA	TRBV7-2	CASSTSRVSPEAFF
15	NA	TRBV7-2	CASSLKLGRAYEAFF
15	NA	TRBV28	CASSFETGNTGELFF
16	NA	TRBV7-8	CASSQGTRRGQETQYF
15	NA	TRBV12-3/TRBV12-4	CASSEDREGTDTQYF
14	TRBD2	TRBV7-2	CASSRSGRRETQYF
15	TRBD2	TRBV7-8	CASSPWEGIHNEQFF
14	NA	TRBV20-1	CSARRQGGTGELFF
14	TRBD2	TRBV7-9	CASRGLAGTETQYF
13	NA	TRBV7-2	CASSSYRVSPLHF
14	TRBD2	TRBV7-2	CASASSGRRETQYF
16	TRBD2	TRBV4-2	CASSQGRLAGGGTQYF
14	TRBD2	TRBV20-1	CSAIAGAGTDTQYF
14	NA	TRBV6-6	CASREDQGNYGYTF
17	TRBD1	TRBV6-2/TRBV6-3	CASSYFPGQVANTEAFF
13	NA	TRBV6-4	CASNTTSWDEQFF
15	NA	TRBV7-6	CASSPLGGRGNTIYF
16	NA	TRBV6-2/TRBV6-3	CASSYSPSGSGNTIYF
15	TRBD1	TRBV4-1	CASSLVGQGSDEQYF
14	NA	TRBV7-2	CASSFYRVGTEAFF
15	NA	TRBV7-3	CASSLGWRTYDEQFF
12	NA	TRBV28	CASSPLTGELFF
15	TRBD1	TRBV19	CASSTRTGINTEAFF
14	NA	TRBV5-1	CASKEADSYNEQFF
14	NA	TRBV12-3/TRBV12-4	CASSFKGWYYEQYF
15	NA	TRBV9	CASTPGGTDYNEQFF
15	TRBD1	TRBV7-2	CASSSSGGVYYGYTF
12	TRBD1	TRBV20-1	CSASQGAGELFF
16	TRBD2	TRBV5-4	CASSLRASGSGDTQYF